The 9 T cell receptor beta chains below all came from one sample that was sequenced in a study of neurological immune-mediated disorders. TCRdb reprocessed the 5' RACE reads with MiXCR, giving one entry per CDR3 protein. The sample lists roughly 21,000 distinct CDR3 sequences; roughly 14% were seen once. Sequenced input: PBMCs. The origin of the receptors is a female donor with HTLV-1-associated myelopathy (HAM/TSP).

This clonotype has ten or more counts. The chain joins TRBV20-1 to TRBJ1-1, with 7 bases matching TRBD1. Germline CDR1 reads DFQATT; CDR2 reads SNEGSKA (reference sequence). V was clipped by 3 bases and J by 0 bases; unmatched bases: 4. This CDR3 spans 14 amino acids. CDR3 region: CSARKQGLNTEAFF. The CDR3 coding sequence is TGCAGTGCTAGGAAACAGGGGTTGAACACTGAAGCTTTCTTT.

The chain carries TRBV5-1 and TRBJ2-2; 9 positions match TRBD2. This CDR3 is 15 amino acids long. Germline V gives CDR1 SGHRS, CDR2 YFSETQ. V dropped 3 bases and J dropped 4; count of bases not matched to a gene: 4. In nucleotides, the CDR3 is TGCGCCAGCAGCTCGGGACTAGCCGGCACCGGGGAGCTGTTTTTT. As protein: CASSSGLAGTGELFF. Full variable domain (remainder filled in from reference TRBV5-1 and TRBJ2-2): KAGVTQTPRYLIKTRGQQVTLSCSPISGHRSVSWYQQTPGQGLQFLFEYFSETQRNKGNFPGRFSGRQFSNSRSEMNVSTLELGDSALYLCASSSGLAGTGELFFGEGSRLTVL.

This clonotype came up many times. The chain joins TRBV11-3 to TRBJ2-1; possibly TRBD2 for D (5 bases). The V gene lost 1 base and the J gene lost 13 bases, with 14 bases spanning the gap. From germline, CDR1 is SGHNT and CDR2 YENEEA. The CDR3 contains 13 residues. CDR3 loop: CASSLVEEVKQFF. The CDR3 DNA sequence: TGTGCCAGCAGCTTAGTAGAGGAGGTTAAACAGTTCTTC.

This clonotype was observed at least ten times. The CDR3 nucleotides are TGCGCCAGCAGCTTGGGGGGTCCGGACTACGAGCAGTACTTC. Translating gives CASSLGGPDYEQYF. This chain connects TRBV5-1 to TRBJ2-7; D remains unclear. The germline V and J ends were trimmed by 0 bases and 3 bases, with 10 bases remaining between them. The CDR3 runs to 14 residues. The V gene's germline CDR1 is SGHRS and CDR2 YFSETQ.

This clonotype is medium-sized in the sample. The rearrangement uses TRBV6-5 and TRBJ1-6; maybe TRBD1 (5 bases). CDR1 is MNHEY and CDR2 is SVGAGI in the germline V gene. The length of the CDR3 is 15 residues. Trimming cost V 2 bases and J 5 bases, with 10 bases left between them. The CDR3 loop is CASSYETVNNSPLHF. CDR3 coding DNA: TGTGCCAGCAGTTACGAGACAGTTAATAATTCACCCCTCCACTTT.

This clonotype was observed at least ten times. This chain uses TRBV5-1 with TRBJ2-3, with D unresolved. CDR1 is SGHRS and CDR2 is YFSETQ in the germline V gene. V lost 7 bases and J 0 bases, leaving 12 bases between the germline ends. The CDR3 contains 14 residues. The CDR3 region has the DNA TGCGCCAGCTCCCCTACCTCTAGCACAGATACGCAGTATTTT. This codes for CASSPTSSTDTQYF.

This clonotype was seen once. This chain links TRBV6-5 with TRBJ1-1; D ambiguous. The CDR3 has 13 residues. V lost 6 bases and J lost 0, with 8 bases in between. CDR1 MNHEY and CDR2 SVGAGI come from the germline V gene. The CDR3 spells CASSRHMNTEAFF. The CDR3, as DNA: TGTGCCAGCAGCCGGCATATGAACACTGAAGCTTTCTTT.

Ten or more counts support this clonotype. V and J are TRBV20-1 and TRBJ2-5; D possibly matches TRBD1 or TRBD2 (5 bases each). This CDR3 is 14 amino acids long. Trimming took 3 bases from V and 1 from J, leaving 12 bases between them. Per the germline V gene, CDR1 is DFQATT and CDR2 is SNEGSKA (reference sequence). This CDR3 is CSARRAGTQETQYF. The DNA of the CDR3 is TGCAGTGCTAGGAGGGCCGGGACCCAAGAGACCCAGTACTTC.

This clonotype has ten or more counts. The chain is built from TRBV5-5 and TRBJ2-1, with 9 nucleotides matching TRBD2. This CDR3 contains 17 residues. Looked up from germline, CDR1 is SGHKS and CDR2 is YYEKEE (reference sequence). The junction had 10 bases not matched to a gene; V was cut back by 0 bases and J by 6 bases. In nucleotides, the CDR3 is TGTGCCAGCAGCTTGGCCAGGGCGGGAGGGTTCGCCAATGAGCAGTTCTTC. It specifies CASSLARAGGFANEQFF.